Listed below are T cell receptor beta chains from one sample, sequenced in a study of Ad26.COV2.S vaccination and SARS-CoV-2 variants. Clones were read by immunoSEQ multiplex PCR, and TCRdb kept only the in-frame ones, dropping some. The sample gives 150,000 to 200,000 clones, around 85% of which show up once; more than 4.5% is in the top ten. Sequences were derived from peripheral blood, sampled after recovery from COVID-19. These receptors were obtained from a human donor who had recovered from COVID-19. The CDR3 runs from the conserved cysteine through the conserved F or W. D genes are given only for firm matches. Where a row states a size, it is once, few, many or the class of an expanded clone; other rows omit it.

j_gene | d_gene | abundance | v_gene | CDR3aa | CDR3nt
TRBJ1-5 | - | few | TRBV28 | CAYSWGNQPQHF | TGTGCATACTCGTGGGGCAATCAGCCCCAGCATTTT
TRBJ2-1 | TRBD2 | - | TRBV29-1 | CSVEDMAGGPYNEQFF | TGCAGCGTTGAAGATATGGCGGGAGGGCCCTACAATGAGCAGTTCTTC
TRBJ1-2 | - | few | TRBV30 | CAWRREANYGYTF | TGTGCCTGGAGGCGCGAAGCTAACTATGGCTACACCTTC
TRBJ2-1 | TRBD2 | - | TRBV11-3 | CASSLDRGLAGTNEQFF | TGTGCCAGCAGCTTAGATCGCGGGCTAGCGGGGACAAATGAGCAGTTCTTC
TRBJ1-2 | - | once | TRBV2 | CAELGAGYGYTF | TGTGCCGAGCTTGGGGCGGGCTATGGCTACACCTTC
TRBJ2-3 | - | - | TRBV27 | CASSPRIGLDTQYF | TGTGCCAGCAGTCCTCGAATAGGCTTGGATACGCAGTATTTT
TRBJ2-2 | TRBD2 | - | TRBV28 | CASSLWGTSGPETGELFF | TGTGCCAGCAGTTTATGGGGGACTAGCGGTCCGGAGACCGGGGAGCTGTTTTTT
TRBJ1-1 | - | - | TRBV6-5 | CASSPAGTTEAFF | TGTGCCAGCAGTCCGGCGGGGACGACTGAAGCTTTCTTT
TRBJ2-3 | - | - | TRBV18 | CASSPNPIGAGTDTQYF | TGTGCCAGCTCACCAAACCCGATAGGGGCAGGAACAGATACGCAGTATTTT
TRBJ1-1 | TRBD1 | - | TRBV5-1 | CASSSTGGNTEAFF | TGCGCCAGCAGCTCGACAGGGGGGAACACTGAAGCTTTCTTT
TRBJ2-7 | - | - | TRBV10-3 | CAIRVRSYEQYF | TGTGCCATCAGGGTCCGGTCCTACGAGCAGTACTTC
TRBJ1-2 | TRBD1 | - | TRBV25-1 | CASSETGTGRSYTF | TGTGCCAGCAGTGAGACCGGGACAGGGAGGAGCTACACCTTC
TRBJ1-2 | - | - | TRBV3-1/TRBV3-2 | CASSQDPNYGYTF | TGTGCCAGCAGCCAAGACCCTAACTATGGCTACACCTTC
TRBJ1-2 | - | - | TRBV7-3 | CASSSGDGDYGYTF | TGTGCCAGCAGCTCAGGTGACGGTGACTATGGCTACACCTTC
TRBJ2-1 | TRBD2 | - | TRBV4-2 | CASRHSGDEQFF | TGTGCCAGCAGGCATAGCGGGGATGAGCAGTTCTTC
TRBJ2-2 | - | - | TRBV11-1 | CASSLMVDGSKLFF | TGTGCCAGCAGCTTAATGGTGGATGGGTCCAAGCTGTTTTTT
TRBJ2-1 | - | once | TRBV21-1 | CASSKGTGSSYNEQFF | TGTGCCAGCAGCAAAGGGACAGGGAGCTCCTACAATGAGCAGTTCTTC
TRBJ2-7 | - | - | TRBV5-6 | CASSFWFSYEQYF | TGTGCCAGCAGCTTTTGGTTCTCCTACGAGCAGTACTTC
TRBJ2-5 | - | - | TRBV5-8 | CASSSGPEKQTQYF | TGTGCCAGCAGCTCTGGACCCGAGAAGCAGACCCAGTACTTC
TRBJ1-2 | - | - | TRBV6-5 | CASSYSGEQNYGYTF | TGTGCCAGCAGTTACTCGGGAGAACAGAACTATGGCTACACCTTC
TRBJ1-6 | TRBD1 | - | TRBV7-6 | CASSSTPGTGESPLHF | TGTGCCAGCAGCTCGACCCCCGGGACAGGGGAATCACCCCTCCACTTT
TRBJ2-1 | TRBD2 | - | TRBV7-9 | CASSFLSGGHSYNEQFF | TGTGCCAGCAGCTTTCTTAGCGGGGGGCACTCCTACAATGAGCAGTTCTTC
TRBJ2-7 | - | - | TRBV2 | CASRLDYSYEQYF | TGTGCCAGCAGGTTGGACTACTCCTACGAGCAGTACTTC
TRBJ2-1 | - | - | TRBV7-2 | CASSFSSLREQFF | TGTGCCAGCAGCTTCTCCAGCCTCCGGGAGCAGTTCTTC
TRBJ2-7 | - | - | TRBV2 | CASKDRVYEQYF | TGTGCGAGCAAAGACAGAGTCTACGAGCAGTACTTC
TRBJ2-1 | - | - | TRBV9 | CASSVGREQFF | TGTGCCAGCAGCGTAGGCCGAGAACAGTTCTTC
TRBJ2-3 | - | once | TRBV3-1/TRBV3-2 | CASSLEGITDTQYF | TGTGCCAGCAGCTTGGAGGGGATCACAGATACGCAGTATTTT
TRBJ2-7 | - | - | TRBV2 | CASTFPSAPSSYEQYF | TGTGCCAGCACCTTTCCTAGCGCCCCGAGCTCCTACGAGCAGTACTTC
TRBJ2-7 | - | - | TRBV13 | CASSSDSVLSEQYF | TGTGCCAGCAGCTCGGACTCGGTTTTGAGCGAGCAGTACTTC